The 26 T cell receptor beta chains given below trace back to one sample, sequenced in a study of blood T cell repertoires in COVID-19. Assay: immunoSEQ multiplex PCR; the TCRdb copy retains only in-frame clones and omits some. This table holds about 210,000 clones, around four fifths found once. Sequences were obtained from peripheral blood. The origin of the receptors is a woman in her fifties or sixties with active or convalescent COVID-19.

The chain employs TRBV20-1 and TRBJ2-1, with D possibly TRBD2 on 5 matching bases. Trimming removed 0 bases at V and 10 bases at J, with 7 bases between. The V gene's germline CDR1 is DFQATT and CDR2 SNEGSKA (reference sequence). The CDR3 has 11 amino acids. The CDR3 spells CSARDGEEQFF. In DNA form, the CDR3 reads TGCAGTGCTAGAGATGGGGAGGAGCAGTTCTTC.

V gene TRBV10-3 combines with J gene TRBJ2-7, with TRBD1 matching over 9 bases. The CDR3 covers 13 residues. J gave up 6 bases and V 3 bases, and 3 bases lay outside the gene matches. Germline CDR1 and CDR2: ENHRY and SYGVKD. Here the CDR3 DNA reads TGTGCCATCAGTGACGGGACAGGGTTCGAGCAGTACGTC. Protein sequence: CAISDGTGFEQYV.

This sequence joins TRBV5-4 and TRBJ1-1, with no clear D. The CDR3 is made up of 14 amino acids. Germline CDR1 SGHNT, CDR2 YYREEE (reference sequence). Deletions cut 0 bases from V and 5 bases from J, with 11 bases between. CDR3 loop: CASSLERSGTEAFF. CDR3 DNA: TGTGCCAGCAGCTTGGAGAGGTCCGGGACTGAAGCTTTCTTT.

This rearrangement joins TRBV29-1 to TRBJ1-5, with 7 nucleotides matching TRBD1. This CDR3 has 13 residues. Germline V CDR1 and CDR2: SQVTM, ANQGSEA. After removal of 6 bases from V and 3 bases from J, the junction contained 5 bases not matched to a gene. CDR3 protein: CSVQGTANQPQHF. As DNA, the CDR3 is TGCAGCGTACAGGGGACGGCCAATCAGCCCCAGCATTTT.

V is TRBV5-1 and J is TRBJ2-5; tentatively, D is TRBD2 (7 bases). The CDR3 extends over 15 amino acids. Trimming removed 4 bases from V and 4 bases from J, with 17 bases in between. Germline-derived CDR1 and CDR2 are SGHRS and YFSETQ. The CDR3 DNA reads TGCGCCAGCAGCCCCCGCCCAGGGGAGGGAGAGACCCAGTACTTC. Its protein product is CASSPRPGEGETQYF.

The chain employs TRBV19 and TRBJ2-5, with a weak D call TRBD1 (6 bases). Germline V gene data show CDR1 as LNHDA and CDR2 as SQIVND (reference sequence). This CDR3 is built from 13 residues. V was cut by 2 bases and J by 6 bases, with 10 bases left in between. The CDR3 DNA reads as TGTGCCAGTAGTATAACAGGGCTTAAGACCCAGTACTTC. It encodes CASSITGLKTQYF.

The chain carries TRBV11-2 and TRBJ2-3; D not certain. The germline V gene has CDR1 SGHAT and CDR2 FQNNGV. Trimming shortened V by 1 base and J by 1 base, and 9 bases separated the two germline ends. This CDR3 has 15 residues. CDR3 sequence reads: CASSLGAARTDTQYF. CDR3 DNA: TGTGCCAGCAGCTTAGGGGCCGCGCGCACAGATACGCAGTATTTT.

The chain joins TRBV4-2 to TRBJ2-1, with 11 positions matching TRBD2. Germline V CDR1 and CDR2: LGHNA, YNFKEQ. The CDR3 extends over 18 amino acids. The V gene end was trimmed by 4 bases and the J gene end by 6 bases; junction bases not matched to a gene: 14. The CDR3 DNA reads as TGTGCCAGCAGCCTAGGGGGAACTAGCGGGAGTTTATTCAATGAGCAGTTCTTC. It translates to CASSLGGTSGSLFNEQFF.

Here the CDR3 reads CASRTGQGRMFF. Here the CDR3 DNA reads TGTGCCAGCAGAACCGGACAGGGAAGGATGTTTTTT. The chain couples TRBV6-5 to TRBJ1-4, with 8 bases aligning to TRBD1. CDR1 MNHEY and CDR2 SVGAGI come from the germline V gene. The J segment lost 15 bases and the V segment lost 6 bases, leaving 9 bases of the junction unmatched. CDR3 length: 12 residues.

The chain couples TRBV5-1 to TRBJ1-2, with 7 bases fitting TRBD1. There are 14 residues in the CDR3. The V gene's germline CDR1 is SGHRS and CDR2 YFSETQ. V trimming: 0 bases; J trimming: 6 bases; junction bases outside the gene matches: 5. This CDR3 is CASSLALTGDGYTF. Here the CDR3 DNA reads TGCGCCAGCAGCTTGGCCCTTACAGGGGATGGCTACACCTTC.

In this sample, this clone turned up a few times. The chain recombines TRBV5-1 with TRBJ1-6; TRBD1 might be the D (6 bases). The CDR3 has 16 amino acids. Germline values: CDR1 SGHRS, CDR2 YFSETQ. Trimming cost V 1 base and J 1 base, with 9 bases left between them. The CDR3 DNA follows: TGCGCCAGCAGCTTGTACAGGGTGTCCTATAATTCACCCCTCCACTTT. This translates into CASSLYRVSYNSPLHF.

The chain links TRBV19 to TRBJ2-3; D may be TRBD2 (5 bases). Deletions cut 6 bases from V and 1 base from J, with 14 bases between. This CDR3 has 15 amino acids. Germline values: CDR1 LNHDA, CDR2 SQIVND (reference sequence). CDR3 in DNA: TGTGCCAGTAGCCGACTGGGAGTCGGCACAGATACGCAGTATTTT. Encoded protein: CASSRLGVGTDTQYF.

V gene TRBV6-5 combines with J gene TRBJ2-2; D may be TRBD1 (5 bases). The CDR3 sequence is 14 residues long. Per the germline V gene, CDR1 is MNHEY and CDR2 is SVGAGI. Trimming took off 7 bases at V and 5 bases at J, with 14 bases between the two ends. The CDR3 sequence is CASTGLTGTGELFF. In DNA, the CDR3 is TGTGCCAGCACCGGGTTAACAGGAACCGGGGAGCTGTTTTTT.

The chain employs TRBV10-3 and TRBJ1-2; the D gene is possibly TRBD1 (5 bases). The germline V and J ends were trimmed by 0 bases and 5 bases, with 7 bases remaining between them. Germline V lookup: CDR1 ENHRY, CDR2 SYGVKD. This CDR3 is built from 13 residues. DNA for the CDR3: TGTGCCATCAGTGAGTCGGACACTTATGGCTACACCTTC. Its protein product is CAISESDTYGYTF.

This rearrangement joins TRBV18 to TRBJ1-1; no reliable D call. Germline CDR1 and CDR2: KGHSH and LQKENI. Trimming removed 3 bases from V and 1 base from J, with 6 bases in between. The CDR3 has 13 residues. The CDR3 DNA is TGTGCCAGCTCACCCTACTCGAACACTGAAGCTTTCTTT. Translating it yields CASSPYSNTEAFF.

This sequence joins TRBV4-1 and TRBJ1-2; 11 nucleotides agree with TRBD1. Germline V gene lookup returns CDR1 MGHRA and CDR2 YSYEKL. This CDR3 spans 16 amino acids. Unmatched junction bases numbered 8, after V lost 2 bases and J lost 6 bases. In nucleotides, the CDR3 is TGCGCCAGCAGCCAAAGCGGACAGGGGGCTTTGGATGGCTACACCTTC. Its protein product is CASSQSGQGALDGYTF.

This chain connects TRBV5-6 to TRBJ1-2; no clear D. Germline V CDR1 and CDR2: SGHDT, YYEEEE. V lost 4 bases and J lost 4, with 5 bases in between. The CDR3 has 11 residues. The CDR3 DNA sequence: TGTGCCAGCAGCCTCAGCTATGGCTACACCTTC. This translates into CASSLSYGYTF. Complete variable domain (other parts from reference TRBV5-6 and TRBJ1-2): DAGVTQSPTHLIKTRGQQVTLRCSPKSGHDTVSWYQQALGQGPQFIFQYYEEEERQRGNFPDRFSGHQFPNYSSELNVNALLLGDSALYLCASSLSYGYTFGSGTRLTVV.

This clone was counted a few times. The chain has TRBV7-9 and TRBJ2-1; no clear D. Germline V gene lookup returns CDR1 SEHNR and CDR2 FQNEAQ (reference sequence). Trimming took 2 bases from V and 6 from J, leaving 11 bases between them. The CDR3 has 14 residues. CDR3 region: CASSLISSLNEQFF. Here the CDR3 DNA reads TGTGCCAGCAGCTTAATAAGTAGTCTCAATGAGCAGTTCTTC.

The gene calls are TRBV13 and TRBJ2-1; the match to TRBD2 covers 12 bases. V lost 4 bases and J lost 4; bases outside the gene matches: 8. From germline, CDR1 is PRHDT and CDR2 FYEKMQ (reference sequence). This CDR3 spans 17 amino acids. CDR3: CASSSIGLAGTYNEQFF. The CDR3 coding sequence is TGTGCCAGCAGCTCCATAGGACTAGCGGGGACATACAATGAGCAGTTCTTC.

The V gene is TRBV6-4, the J gene TRBJ2-2; 7 nucleotides agree with TRBD2. This CDR3 is built from 14 residues. Germline CDR1 MRHNA, CDR2 SNTAGT. V shed 3 bases, J shed 4 bases, and the junction held 2 bases outside the gene matches. The chain's CDR3 is CASSEAGVTGELFF. CDR3 bases: TGTGCCAGCAGTGAGGCGGGGGTCACCGGGGAGCTGTTTTTT.

The V call is TRBV6-5, the J call TRBJ1-3; TRBD1 agrees at 7 bases. From germline, CDR1 is MNHEY and CDR2 SVGAGI. Trimming at V came to 6 bases and at J to 0 bases, leaving 5 bases not matched to a gene. The CDR3 runs to 15 residues. The CDR3, as DNA: TGTGCCAGCAGAGCACGGGACAGCTCTGGAAACACCATATATTTT. As protein: CASRARDSSGNTIYF.

Points on this clone: Within the sample, other DNA sequences also encode this same CDR3. The chain employs TRBV27 and TRBJ1-2; the D gene is possibly TRBD1 (6 bases). Germline lookup yields CDR1 MNHEY and CDR2 SMNVEV (reference sequence). The CDR3 spans 13 residues. V lost 6 bases and J 2 bases, leaving 10 bases between the germline ends. The CDR3 sequence: CASSLTGNYGYTF. The CDR3 region has the DNA TGTGCCAGCAGCCTTACAGGGAACTATGGCTACACCTTC.

The gene calls are TRBV27 and TRBJ2-1; 8 nucleotides line up with TRBD2. The CDR3 sequence is 15 residues long. Germline CDR1 is MNHEY and CDR2 is SMNVEV (reference sequence). Trimming cost V 6 bases and J 9 bases; bases outside gene matches: 13. The CDR3 coding sequence is TGTGCCAGCAGGCCCGGTGCGGGAGGTACGACTGAGCAGTTCTTC. Translation gives CASRPGAGGTTEQFF.

The chain carries TRBV3-1 (or the pseudogene TRBV3-2) and TRBJ1-1; D is perhaps TRBD1 (5 bases). Trimming stripped 4 bases from V and 0 bases from J, with 9 bases between. CDR3 length: 14 amino acids. Germline V gene lookup returns CDR1 LGHDT and CDR2 YNNKEL (reference sequence). The CDR3 protein is CASSRGRVNTEAFF. In DNA, the CDR3 is TGTGCCAGCAGCCGGGGCCGGGTGAACACTGAAGCTTTCTTT.

The chain joins TRBV18 to TRBJ2-7; 9 positions match TRBD1. The CDR3 has 19 amino acids. The V segment lost 6 bases and the J segment 4 bases; nucleotides outside the gene matches: 22. Germline lookup yields CDR1 KGHSH and CDR2 LQKENI. The CDR3 loop is CASSPSTGQGPTGKYEQYF. The CDR3 DNA follows: TGTGCCAGCTCTCCTTCAACGGGACAGGGCCCCACGGGTAAATACGAGCAGTACTTC. Together with reference TRBV18 and TRBJ2-7, the CDR3 gives the full variable domain: NAGVMQNPRHLVRRRGQEARLRCSPMKGHSHVYWYRQLPEEGLKFMVYLQKENIIDESGMPKERFSAEFPKEGPSILRIQQVVRGDSAAYFCASSPSTGQGPTGKYEQYFGPGTRLTVT.

The chain links TRBV5-1 to TRBJ1-6, with TRBD1 matching over 9 bases. The V and J ends lost 1 base and 5 bases, in that order; junction bases with no gene match: 7. The V gene's germline CDR1 is SGHRS and CDR2 YFSETQ. The length of the CDR3 is 17 residues. The CDR3 protein is CASSLRGTGMDNSPLHF. For the CDR3, the DNA is TGCGCCAGCAGCTTGAGAGGGACAGGGATGGATAATTCACCCCTCCACTTT. Drawing the rest from reference TRBV5-1 and TRBJ1-6, the complete variable domain is KAGVTQTPRYLIKTRGQQVTLSCSPISGHRSVSWYQQTPGQGLQFLFEYFSETQRNKGNFPGRFSGRQFSNSRSEMNVSTLELGDSALYLCASSLRGTGMDNSPLHFGNGTRLTVT.